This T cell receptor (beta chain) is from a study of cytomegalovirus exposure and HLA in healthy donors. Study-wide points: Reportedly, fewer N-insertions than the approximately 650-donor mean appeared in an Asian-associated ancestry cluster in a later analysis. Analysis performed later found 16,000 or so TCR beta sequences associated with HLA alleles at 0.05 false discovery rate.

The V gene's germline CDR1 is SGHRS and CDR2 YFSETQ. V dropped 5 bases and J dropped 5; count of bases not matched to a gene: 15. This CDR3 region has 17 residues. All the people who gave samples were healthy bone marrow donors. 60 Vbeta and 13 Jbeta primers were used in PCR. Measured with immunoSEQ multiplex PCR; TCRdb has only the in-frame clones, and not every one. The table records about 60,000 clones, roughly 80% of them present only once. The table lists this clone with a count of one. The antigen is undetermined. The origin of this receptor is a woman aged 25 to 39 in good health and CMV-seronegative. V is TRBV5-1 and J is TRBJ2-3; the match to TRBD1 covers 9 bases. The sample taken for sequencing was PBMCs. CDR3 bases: TGCGCCAGCAGTCCAACTATCCTTGGACAGGGGAGAGATACGCAGTATTTT. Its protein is CASSPTILGQGRDTQYF.